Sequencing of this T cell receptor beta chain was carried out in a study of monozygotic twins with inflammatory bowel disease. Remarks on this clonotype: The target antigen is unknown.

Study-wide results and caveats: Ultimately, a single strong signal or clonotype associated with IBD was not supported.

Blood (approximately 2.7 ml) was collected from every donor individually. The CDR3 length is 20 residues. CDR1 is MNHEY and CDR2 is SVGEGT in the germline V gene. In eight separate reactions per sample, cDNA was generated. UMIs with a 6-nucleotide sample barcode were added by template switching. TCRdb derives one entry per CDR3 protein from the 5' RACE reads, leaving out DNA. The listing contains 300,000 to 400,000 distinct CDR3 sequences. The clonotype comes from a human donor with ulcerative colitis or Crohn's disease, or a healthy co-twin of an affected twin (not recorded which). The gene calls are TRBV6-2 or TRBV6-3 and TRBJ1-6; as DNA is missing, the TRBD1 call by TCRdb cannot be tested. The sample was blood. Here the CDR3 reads CASSHKAIGDLRSYNSPLHF.